This T cell receptor beta chain was sequenced for a study of shared clonotypes between healthy human individuals. All of the donors resided in Nashville, Tennessee, and each was a Caucasian adult. This table comes from immunoSEQ multiplex PCR, and its TCRdb copy is limited to in-frame clones, with some not included. The sample contains about half a million clones, 79% of which appear only once. The table lists this clone with a few counts. J gave up 6 bases and V 4 bases, and 9 bases lay outside the gene matches. This CDR3 has 14 residues. Germline loops: CDR1 ENHRY, CDR2 SYGVKD. The rearrangement joins TRBV10-3 to TRBJ2-7; TRBD1 agrees at 7 bases. What was sequenced was PBMCs. The clonotype originates from a woman aged 40 to 49 in good health. Some clones in this sample may be carry-over from other donors' samples. CDR3 amino acids: CAISAQDRVGEQYF. For the CDR3, the DNA is TGTGCCATCAGTGCCCAAGACAGGGTTGGCGAGCAGTACTTC.